This TCR beta chain was documented in a study of blood T cell repertoires in COVID-19. Study details: The study drew acute and convalescent COVID-19 samples from the United States, Italy and Spain. Sources were T cells, B-cell-depleted T cells, or PBMCs; the material itself was cDNA or gDNA.

Authors' analysis steps: Nucleated cell counts were estimated from reference gene primer amplification. Measured with immunoSEQ multiplex PCR; TCRdb has only the in-frame clones, and not every one. Clonal size and the V and J genes are those of that table, whereas D and trimming came from the DNA. Found here are approximately 210,000 clones, around 90% of them singletons; the top ten hold roughly 1.5%. Trimming cost V 4 bases and J 5 bases, with 12 bases left between them. Germline V CDR1 and CDR2: SGHDT, YYEEEE. The CDR3 loop spans 13 amino acids. This sequence originates from a man between 18 and 35 years old with active or convalescent COVID-19. The sequenced sample consisted of peripheral blood. The genes are TRBV5-6 and TRBJ2-5; D is perhaps TRBD1 (6 bases). In DNA, the CDR3 is TGTGCCAGCAGCCCCGGACAGTCGGAGACCCAGTACTTC. It specifies CASSPGQSETQYF. The full variable domain, completed using reference TRBV5-6 and TRBJ2-5, is DAGVTQSPTHLIKTRGQQVTLRCSPKSGHDTVSWYQQALGQGPQFIFQYYEEEERQRGNFPDRFSGHQFPNYSSELNVNALLLGDSALYLCASSPGQSETQYFGPGTRLLVL.